This T cell receptor (beta chain) was identified during a study of blood T cell repertoires in COVID-19. Study summary: Sites in the United States, Italy and Spain provided acute and convalescent COVID-19 samples. Sources were T cells, B-cell-depleted T cells, or PBMCs; the material itself was cDNA or gDNA.

Under the authors' procedure: Nucleated cell number was recorded as an estimate derived from reference gene primer amplification. Generated by immunoSEQ multiplex PCR, the TCRdb table keeps only in-frame clones and is missing some. That table is the source of V, J and clone size, and D and trimming were worked out from the DNA. The repertoire holds 200,000 to 250,000 clones, with around 80% as singletons. The CDR3 length is 15 residues. The germline gives CDR1 SGHTA, CDR2 FQGNSA. V was clipped by 1 base and J by 2 bases, with 11 bases between them. The receptor comes from a woman between 65 and 79 years old with acute or convalescent COVID-19. The rearrangement links TRBV7-2 to TRBJ2-5; a possible D gene is TRBD1 (5 bases). The material sequenced was peripheral blood. The CDR3 DNA follows: TGTGCCAGCAGCTTAGACAGGACCACACAAGAGACCCAGTACTTC. Translating gives CASSLDRTTQETQYF.